Listed below are T cell receptor beta chains from one sample, sequenced in a study of T cells after yellow fever vaccination. Each CDR3 protein is one row after TCRdb ran MiXCR on the 5' RACE reads. The sample lists under 550,000 distinct CDR3 sequences; 20% to 25% were seen once. This material consisted of PBMCs, taken less than 25 days after the first yellow fever vaccination. The receptors come from a man between 18 and 29 years old who received the YFV17D yellow fever vaccine. Both conserved end residues are part of each CDR3. For some rows the clone size is stated as once, few or many, or as a class when expanded; others skip it.

J: TRBJ2-7; V: TRBV6-5; length: 15; size: NA; CDR3: CASSYIDRGRDEQYF
J: TRBJ2-7; V: TRBV10-2; length: 13; size: few; CDR3: CASREDLWYEQYF
J: TRBJ1-6; V: TRBV5-8; length: 16; size: few; CDR3: CASSLFWISYNSPLHF
J: TRBJ1-4; V: TRBV19; length: 13; size: NA; CDR3: CASSRDRDEKLFF
J: TRBJ2-7; V: TRBV4-1; length: 16; size: NA; CDR3: CASSHRTGVVFHEQYF
J: TRBJ1-5; V: TRBV24-1; length: 15; size: few; CDR3: CATSEQGRLNQPQHF
J: TRBJ2-1; V: TRBV3-1; length: 15; size: NA; CDR3: CASSPTRDSYNEQFF
J: TRBJ2-5; V: TRBV4-1; length: 17; size: NA; CDR3: CASSQVIPSGKQETQYF
J: TRBJ1-2; V: TRBV7-2; length: 15; size: few; CDR3: CASSPSGGLNYGYTF
J: TRBJ2-3; V: TRBV9; length: 16; size: few; CDR3: CASSVQGRATTDTQYF
J: TRBJ1-1; V: TRBV7-9; length: 13; size: many; CDR3: CASSLGSGQEAFF
J: TRBJ2-2; V: TRBV6-2/TRBV6-3; length: 16; size: few; CDR3: CASSNTGGLGTGELFF
J: TRBJ2-1; V: TRBV7-9; length: 16; size: NA; CDR3: CASSLLISGVYNEQFF
J: TRBJ2-7; V: TRBV6-2/TRBV6-3; length: 14; size: NA; CDR3: CASSRKLPLDEQYF
J: TRBJ2-4; V: TRBV28; length: 15; size: few; CDR3: CASSKAREAKNIQYF
J: TRBJ2-7; V: TRBV25-1; length: 15; size: NA; CDR3: CASLRPGQGRGEQYF
J: TRBJ2-2; V: TRBV4-2; length: 19; size: few; CDR3: CASSTPGLAGPLNTGELFF
J: TRBJ2-2; V: TRBV5-1; length: 15; size: many; CDR3: CASSLGRMNTGELFF
J: TRBJ2-3; V: TRBV19; length: 14; size: few; CDR3: CASNLQGRHGTQYF
J: TRBJ1-4; V: TRBV6-5; length: 18; size: few; CDR3: CASSYLGAGEWSREKLFF
J: TRBJ2-3; V: TRBV5-1; length: 16; size: NA; CDR3: CASSPRAGAYTDTQYF
J: TRBJ1-2; V: TRBV18; length: 15; size: few; CDR3: CASSPDRAGKDGYTF
J: TRBJ2-2; V: TRBV6-1; length: 15; size: many; CDR3: CASSRQDRVNGELFF
J: TRBJ2-1; V: TRBV7-2; length: 16; size: few; CDR3: CASSSGLAGGQSEQFF
J: TRBJ2-2; V: TRBV23-1; length: 18; size: few; CDR3: CASSQSKTGTDYTGELFF
J: TRBJ2-5; V: TRBV20-1; length: 14; size: NA; CDR3: CSATKTGDMETQYF